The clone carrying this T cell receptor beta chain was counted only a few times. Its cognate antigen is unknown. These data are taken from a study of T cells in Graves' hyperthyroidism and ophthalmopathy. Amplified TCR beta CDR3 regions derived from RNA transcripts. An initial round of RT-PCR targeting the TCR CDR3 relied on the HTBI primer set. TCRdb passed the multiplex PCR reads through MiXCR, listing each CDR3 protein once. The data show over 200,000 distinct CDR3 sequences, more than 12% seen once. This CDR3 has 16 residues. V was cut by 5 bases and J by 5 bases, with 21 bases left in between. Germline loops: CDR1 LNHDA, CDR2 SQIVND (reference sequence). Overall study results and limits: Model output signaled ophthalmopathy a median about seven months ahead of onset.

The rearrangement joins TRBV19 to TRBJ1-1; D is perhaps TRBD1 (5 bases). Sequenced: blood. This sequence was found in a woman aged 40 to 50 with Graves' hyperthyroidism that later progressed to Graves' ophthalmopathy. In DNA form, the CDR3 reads TGTGCCAGTAGTGCGGGGGGGAGGGATGGGGGGACTGAAGCTTTCTTT. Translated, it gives CASSAGGRDGGTEAFF.